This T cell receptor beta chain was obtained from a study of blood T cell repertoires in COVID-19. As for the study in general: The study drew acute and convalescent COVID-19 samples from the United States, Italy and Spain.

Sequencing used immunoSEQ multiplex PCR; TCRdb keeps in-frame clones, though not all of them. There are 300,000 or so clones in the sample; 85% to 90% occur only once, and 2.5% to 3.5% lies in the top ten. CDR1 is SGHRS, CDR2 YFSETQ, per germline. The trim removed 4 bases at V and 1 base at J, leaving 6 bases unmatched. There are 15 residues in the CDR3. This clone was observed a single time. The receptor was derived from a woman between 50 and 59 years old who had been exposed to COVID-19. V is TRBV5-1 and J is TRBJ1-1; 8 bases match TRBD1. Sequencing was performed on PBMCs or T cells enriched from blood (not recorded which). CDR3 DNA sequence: TGCGCCAGCAGCCAACAGGGGGGAGGGAACACTGAAGCTTTCTTT. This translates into CASSQQGGGNTEAFF.